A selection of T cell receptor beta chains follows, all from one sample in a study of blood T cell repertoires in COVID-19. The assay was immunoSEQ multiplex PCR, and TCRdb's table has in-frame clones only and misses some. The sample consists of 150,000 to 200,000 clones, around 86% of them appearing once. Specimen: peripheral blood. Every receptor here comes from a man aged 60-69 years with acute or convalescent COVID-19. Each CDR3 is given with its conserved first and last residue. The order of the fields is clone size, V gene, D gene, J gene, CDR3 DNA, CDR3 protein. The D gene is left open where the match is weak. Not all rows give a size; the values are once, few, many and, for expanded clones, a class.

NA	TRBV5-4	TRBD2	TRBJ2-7	TGTGCCAGCAGCTTGTCTAGCGGGAGCTCCTACGAGCAGTACTTC	CASSLSSGSSYEQYF
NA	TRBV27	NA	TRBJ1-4	TGTGCCAGCAGTTTAAACGGCAGGGGCCCGGCTAATGAAAAACTGTTTTTT	CASSLNGRGPANEKLFF
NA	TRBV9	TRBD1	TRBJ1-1	TGTGCCAGCAGCGTAGCAGGGGGCGTAAGTGACACTGAAGCTTTCTTT	CASSVAGGVSDTEAFF
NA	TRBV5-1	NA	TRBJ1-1	TGCGCCAGCAGCTTGGAAAGGGGAGAAGCTTTCTTT	CASSLERGEAFF
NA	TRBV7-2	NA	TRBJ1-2	TGTGCCAGCAGCGCCCTCGGGGGAGGGTATGGCTACACCTTC	CASSALGGGYGYTF
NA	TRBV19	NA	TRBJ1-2	TGTGCCAGTAGTATCCCCTGGGCTTCTAACTATGGCTACACCTTC	CASSIPWASNYGYTF
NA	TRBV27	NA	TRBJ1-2	TGTGCCAGTCGACCTCCGGGCGGGGGGGGCTACACCTTC	CASRPPGGGGYTF
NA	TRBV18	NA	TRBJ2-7	TGTGCCAGCTCACCACTTGTGGGGGGACAGTACTACGAGCAGTACTTC	CASSPLVGGQYYEQYF
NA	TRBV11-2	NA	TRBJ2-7	TGTGCCAGCAGCTTAGGACAAAACTACGAGCAGTACTTC	CASSLGQNYEQYF
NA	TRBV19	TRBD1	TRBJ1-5	TGTGCCAGTAGATCAGGGGGCGGAGGGGGGCCCCAGCATTTT	CASRSGGGGGPQHF
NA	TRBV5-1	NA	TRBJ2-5	TGCGCCAGCAGCCCGGACGTGGCGGGGACCCAGTACTTC	CASSPDVAGTQYF
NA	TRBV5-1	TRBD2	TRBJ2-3	TGCGCCAGCAGAATAAATCTAGCGGCTAGCACAGATACGCAGTATTTT	CASRINLAASTDTQYF
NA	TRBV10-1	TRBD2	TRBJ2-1	TGCGCCAGCAGTGCGGCCGGGAGGCTTCATGAGCAGTTCTTC	CASSAAGRLHEQFF
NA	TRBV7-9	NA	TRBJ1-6	TGTGCCAGCAGCTCAAGGGAGTTCTCACCCCTCCACTTT	CASSSREFSPLHF
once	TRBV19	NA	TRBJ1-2	TGTGCCAGTAACTCCTACGCCGGGACACATTATGGCTACACCTTC	CASNSYAGTHYGYTF
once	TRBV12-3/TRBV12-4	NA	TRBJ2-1	TGTGCCAGCAGCCACAGACCCGGCTGGCAGTTCTTC	CASSHRPGWQFF
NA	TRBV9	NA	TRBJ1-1	TGTGCCAGCAGCGTAGGACACCCAGGGGACACTGAAGCTTTCTTT	CASSVGHPGDTEAFF
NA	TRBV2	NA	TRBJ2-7	TGTGCCAGCAGCGCGGACATGCCATACGAGCAGTACTTC	CASSADMPYEQYF
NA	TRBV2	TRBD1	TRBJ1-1	TGTGCCAGCAAACCCCGGACAGGGGCCTCATACACTGAAGCTTTCTTT	CASKPRTGASYTEAFF
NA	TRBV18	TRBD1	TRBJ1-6	TGTGCCAGCTCACCAGGCCAGGGGGATTCACCCCTCCACTTT	CASSPGQGDSPLHF
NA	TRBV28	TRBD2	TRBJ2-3	TGTGCCAGCAGCGCCACGGGACTAGCTTTTAGGAATACGCAGTATTTT	CASSATGLAFRNTQYF
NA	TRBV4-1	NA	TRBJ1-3	TGCGCCAGCAGCCAATTTTCGGCAGGGGCAAACACCATATATTTT	CASSQFSAGANTIYF
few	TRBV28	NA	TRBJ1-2	TGTGCCACCCGGACTCCTAACTATGGCTACACCTTC	CATRTPNYGYTF
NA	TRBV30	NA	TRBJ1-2	TGTGCCTGGAGTGGAGGATTTGGCTACACCTTC	CAWSGGFGYTF
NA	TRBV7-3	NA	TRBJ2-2	TGTGCCAGCAGCTTACGACAGGCCCCCGGGGAGCTGTTTTTT	CASSLRQAPGELFF
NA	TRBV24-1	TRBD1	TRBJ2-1	TGTGCCACCAGTGATTTAGCAGGGGGCGCAGGCAATGAGCAGTTCTTC	CATSDLAGGAGNEQFF
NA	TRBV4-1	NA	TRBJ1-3	TGCGCCAGTACGCCTACAGGGTTACCAAACACCATATATTTT	CASTPTGLPNTIYF
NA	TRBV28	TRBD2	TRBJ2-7	TGTGCCAGCAGTTCCCCGGGACTAGCGGACTATCGGACGGGGGAGCAGTACTTC	CASSSPGLADYRTGEQYF
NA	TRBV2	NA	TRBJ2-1	TGTGCCAGCAAGGCGGCGGATTACAATGAGCAGTTCTTC	CASKAADYNEQFF
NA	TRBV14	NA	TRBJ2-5	TGTGCCAGCAGCCAAGACCACAGCCGTCAAGAGACCCAGTACTTC	CASSQDHSRQETQYF
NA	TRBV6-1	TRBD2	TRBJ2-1	TGTGCCAGCAGTGGACTAGCGGGAGGGCGGAGCTCCTACAATGAGCAGTTCTTC	CASSGLAGGRSSYNEQFF
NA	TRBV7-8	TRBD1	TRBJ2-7	TGTGCCAGCAGCATCACCCCGACAGGGAGATACGAGCAGTACTTC	CASSITPTGRYEQYF
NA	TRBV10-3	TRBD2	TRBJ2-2	TGTGCCATCAGTGATAGCGGGAGGGCCCCCGGGGAGCTGTTTTTT	CAISDSGRAPGELFF
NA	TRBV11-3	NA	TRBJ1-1	TGTGCCAGCAGCTTTTCCCTCGGGACTGAAGCTTTCTTT	CASSFSLGTEAFF
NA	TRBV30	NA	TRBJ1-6	TGTGCCCGGAATTCACCCCTCCACTTT	CARNSPLHF
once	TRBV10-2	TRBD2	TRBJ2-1	TGCGCCAGCTGCACTAGCGGGATCTACAATGAGCAGTTCTTC	CASCTSGIYNEQFF
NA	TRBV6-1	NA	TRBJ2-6	TGTGCCAGCAGTGTCCGGGGGACCTCTGGGGCCAACGTCCTGACTTTC	CASSVRGTSGANVLTF
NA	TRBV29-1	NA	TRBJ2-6	TGCAGCGTTGTATCTGGGGCCAACGTCCTGACTTTC	CSVVSGANVLTF
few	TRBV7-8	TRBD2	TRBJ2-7	TGTGCCAGCAGCTTGGGACTAGCGGGAGGCCCGCTCTACGAGCAGTACTTC	CASSLGLAGGPLYEQYF
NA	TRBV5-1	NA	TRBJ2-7	TGCGCCAGCAGCTTGGAACAGGGATACTACGAGCAGTACTTC	CASSLEQGYYEQYF
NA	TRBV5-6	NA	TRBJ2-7	TGTGCCAGCAGCCTAGGGCAGGGCATATCCTACGAGCAGTACTTC	CASSLGQGISYEQYF
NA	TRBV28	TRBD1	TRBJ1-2	TGTGCCAGCAGTCCGACAGGGAGGTATGGCTACACCTTC	CASSPTGRYGYTF
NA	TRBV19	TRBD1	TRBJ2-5	TGTGCCAGTAGAGGGGGGACAGGGAGCGAACAAGAGACCCAGTACTTC	CASRGGTGSEQETQYF
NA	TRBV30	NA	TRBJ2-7	TGTGCCTGGGGGAGGTGGCAGGGGTATGCCTACGAGCAGTACTTC	CAWGRWQGYAYEQYF
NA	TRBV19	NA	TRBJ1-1	TGTGCCAGTATTCGGGGGGCAAGGAGGAACACTGAAGCTTTCTTT	CASIRGARRNTEAFF
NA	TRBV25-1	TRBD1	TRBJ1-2	TGTGCCAGCTCGGACAGGGGATTGCATGGCTACACCTTC	CASSDRGLHGYTF
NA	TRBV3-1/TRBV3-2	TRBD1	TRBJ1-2	TGTGCCAGCAGCCAAGGGGGTGACAGGGTTTGGTATGGCTACACCTTC	CASSQGGDRVWYGYTF
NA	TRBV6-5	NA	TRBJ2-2	TGTGCCAGCGGACACAATCGCGCGACCGGGGAGCTGTTTTTT	CASGHNRATGELFF
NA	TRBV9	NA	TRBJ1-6	TGTGCCAGCAGCGTAGAGGCAGGGGCCTATAATTCACCCCTCCACTTT	CASSVEAGAYNSPLHF
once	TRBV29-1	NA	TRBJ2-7	TGCAGCGTGAGAGGTTTGGGGGGTGGCGAGCAGTACTTC	CSVRGLGGGEQYF
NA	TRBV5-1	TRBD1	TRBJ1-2	TGCGCCAGCAGCTTGAGGCAGGGGGGTGGCTACACCTTC	CASSLRQGGGYTF
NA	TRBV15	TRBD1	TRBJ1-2	TGTGCCACCAGCAGAGGATCGGGGGGACAGGGATATGGCTACACCTTC	CATSRGSGGQGYGYTF
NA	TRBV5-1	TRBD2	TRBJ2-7	TGCGCCAGCAGCTTGGCCCAGACTAGCGGGAGATACGAGCAGTACTTC	CASSLAQTSGRYEQYF
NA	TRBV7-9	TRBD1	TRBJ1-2	TGTGCCAGCAGTCGGGACAGGGGAAACTATGGCTACACCTTC	CASSRDRGNYGYTF
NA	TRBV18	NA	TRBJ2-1	TGTGCCAGCTCAGAGTTCTACAATGAGCAGTTCTTC	CASSEFYNEQFF
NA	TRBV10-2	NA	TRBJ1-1	TGCGCCAGCAGAAGGACAGCCTCGGGCACTGAAGCTTTCTTT	CASRRTASGTEAFF
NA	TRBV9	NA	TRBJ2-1	TGTGCCAGCAGCGTAGACGGGAGAGGAGGTGAGCAGTTCTTC	CASSVDGRGGEQFF
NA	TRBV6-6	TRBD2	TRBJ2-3	TGTGCCAGCAGTTGGGGACTAGCGGGAGGTATGGATACGCAGTATTTT	CASSWGLAGGMDTQYF
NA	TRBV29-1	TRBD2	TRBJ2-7	TGCAGCGTTGAAGATCGGACTAGCGTGGGCGAGCAGTACTTC	CSVEDRTSVGEQYF